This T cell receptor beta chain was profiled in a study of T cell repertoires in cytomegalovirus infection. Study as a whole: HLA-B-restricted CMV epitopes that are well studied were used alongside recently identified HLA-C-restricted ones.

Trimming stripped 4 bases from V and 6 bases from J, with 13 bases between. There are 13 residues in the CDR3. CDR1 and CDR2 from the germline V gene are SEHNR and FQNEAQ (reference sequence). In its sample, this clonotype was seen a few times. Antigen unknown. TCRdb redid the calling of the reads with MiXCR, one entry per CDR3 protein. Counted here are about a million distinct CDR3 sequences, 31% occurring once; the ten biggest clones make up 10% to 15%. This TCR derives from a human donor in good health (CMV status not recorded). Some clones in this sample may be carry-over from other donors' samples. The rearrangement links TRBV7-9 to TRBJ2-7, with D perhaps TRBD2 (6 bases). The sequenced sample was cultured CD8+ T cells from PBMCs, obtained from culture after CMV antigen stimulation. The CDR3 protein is CASSSTGVPEQYV. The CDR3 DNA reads TGTGCCAGCAGCTCCACGGGGGTGCCCGAGCAGTACGTC.